Below are 10 T cell receptor beta chains sequenced from a single sample in a study of blood T cell repertoires in COVID-19. The method was immunoSEQ multiplex PCR; TCRdb's version includes in-frame clones alone and lacks a portion of them. This sample has 250,000 to 300,000 clones, with approximately 90% found just once. The sample consisted of peripheral blood. All receptors come from a woman between 25 and 40 years old with COVID-19, enrolled during active disease.

The gene calls are TRBV5-4 and TRBJ2-3; 9 bases align to TRBD1. In germline, CDR1 is SGHNT, CDR2 YYREEE (reference sequence). J lost 0 bases, V lost 0 bases, and 14 bases had no gene match. The CDR3 sequence is 20 residues long. CDR3 sequence reads: CASSLVGPGTGRVSTDTQYF. CDR3 DNA sequence: TGTGCCAGCAGCTTGGTAGGACCTGGGACAGGGCGCGTCAGCACAGATACGCAGTATTTT.

The rearrangement joins TRBV5-4 to TRBJ2-1, with TRBD2 matching 11 bases. The CDR3 spans 14 residues. Germline CDR1 is SGHNT and CDR2 is YYREEE (reference sequence). J gave up 5 bases and V 4 bases, and 2 bases lay outside the gene matches. This CDR3 reads CASSVTSGDNEQFF. For the CDR3, the DNA is TGTGCCAGCAGCGTGACTAGCGGGGACAATGAGCAGTTCTTC.

The rearrangement uses TRBV28 and TRBJ1-5; weak D call: TRBD1 (6 bases). Germline-derived CDR1 and CDR2 are MDHEN and SYDVKM. This CDR3 is 16 amino acids long. CDR3 in amino acids: CVASGQSLDSNQPQHF. The CDR3, as DNA: TGTGTGGCTTCGGGACAAAGCCTAGATAGCAATCAGCCCCAGCATTTT.

The chain recombines TRBV5-1 with TRBJ2-1; D ambiguous. V lost 6 bases to trimming and J lost 0 bases, with 13 bases between them. The V gene's germline CDR1 is SGHRS and CDR2 YFSETQ. This CDR3 is 15 amino acids long. CDR3 loop: CASTATQRSYNEQFF. The DNA of the CDR3 is TGCGCCAGCACCGCCACTCAGCGCTCCTACAATGAGCAGTTCTTC.

The chain employs TRBV6-5 and TRBJ2-7; D is perhaps TRBD2 (5 bases). Trimming removed 8 bases at V and 4 bases at J, with 12 bases between. The CDR3 totals 12 residues. Germline CDR1 is MNHEY and CDR2 is SVGAGI. The CDR3 loop is CASWRTAYEQYF. CDR3 nucleotide sequence: TGTGCCAGCTGGCGGACTGCTTACGAGCAGTACTTC.

The J gene is TRBJ2-3, the V gene TRBV7-3; 7 nucleotides agree with TRBD2. Trimming removed 1 base from V and 5 bases from J; junction bases left unmatched: 3. Germline loops: CDR1 SGHTA, CDR2 FQGTGA. CDR3 length: 14 amino acids. The CDR3 bases are TGTGCCAGCAGCTTAATGGGAGGGATAGATACGCAGTATTTT. Amino acids: CASSLMGGIDTQYF.

The rearrangement uses TRBV28 and TRBJ1-1; no clear D. This CDR3 has 13 amino acids. CDR1 MDHEN and CDR2 SYDVKM come from the germline V gene. The V end was cut by 7 bases, the J end by 0 bases, with 9 bases between. CDR3 DNA: TGTGCCAGCACCGAGGCCCTGAACACTGAAGCTTTCTTT. It yields the protein CASTEALNTEAFF.

The chain carries TRBV2 and TRBJ2-2, with 7 positions matching TRBD1. The CDR3 has 13 amino acids. The germline V gene encodes CDR1 SNHLY and CDR2 FYNNEI. The V gene end was trimmed by 6 bases and the J gene end by 4 bases; junction bases not matched to a gene: 2. The CDR3 spells CASRGTATGELFF. The CDR3 DNA follows: TGTGCCAGCAGGGGGACAGCCACCGGGGAGCTGTTTTTT.

This chain links TRBV18 with TRBJ2-7, with 7 positions matching TRBD1. CDR1 KGHSH and CDR2 LQKENI come from the germline V gene. The CDR3 totals 13 residues. Germline trimming cut 2 bases from V and 5 bases from J; bases unmatched to any gene: 3. CDR3 DNA: TGTGCCAGCTCACCAGGGCAGGGGGACGAGCAGTACTTC. It encodes CASSPGQGDEQYF. Variable domain in full (rest from reference TRBV18 and TRBJ2-7): NAGVMQNPRHLVRRRGQEARLRCSPMKGHSHVYWYRQLPEEGLKFMVYLQKENIIDESGMPKERFSAEFPKEGPSILRIQQVVRGDSAAYFCASSPGQGDEQYFGPGTRLTVT.

V usage is TRBV6-5 and J usage is TRBJ2-5, with D possibly TRBD1 on 5 matching bases. The V and J ends lost 5 bases and 4 bases respectively, with 14 bases between them. Germline loops: CDR1 MNHEY, CDR2 SVGAGI. This CDR3 spans 14 amino acids. CDR3 amino acids: CASSSQGSRETQYF. CDR3 DNA sequence: TGTGCCAGCAGTAGCCAGGGTAGTAGAGAGACCCAGTACTTC.